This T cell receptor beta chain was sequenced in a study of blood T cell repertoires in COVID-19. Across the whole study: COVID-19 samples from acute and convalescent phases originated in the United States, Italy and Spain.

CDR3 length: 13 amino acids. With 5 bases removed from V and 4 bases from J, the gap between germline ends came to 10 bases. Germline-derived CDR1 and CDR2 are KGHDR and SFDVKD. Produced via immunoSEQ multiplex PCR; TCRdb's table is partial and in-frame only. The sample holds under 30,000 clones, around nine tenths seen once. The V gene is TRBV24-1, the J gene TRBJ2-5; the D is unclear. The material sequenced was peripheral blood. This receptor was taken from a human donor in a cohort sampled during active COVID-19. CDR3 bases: TGTGCCACCAGTGCCCGGGTAGGAGAGACCCAGTACTTC. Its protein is CATSARVGETQYF.